The rows below give T cell receptor beta chains drawn from one sample of a study of blood T cell repertoires in COVID-19. TCRdb's copy holds only in-frame clones and misses some; the assay was immunoSEQ multiplex PCR. The table has around 250,000 clones, around nine tenths seen once. The sample comprised peripheral blood. The receptors come from a woman aged 35 to 49 who had recovered from COVID-19. Both conserved end residues are part of each CDR3. A D gene is named only where the DNA matches it firmly. A row's size may be missing; if present it is once, few, many or a size class.

j_call | v_call | d_call | clone_size | cdr3_nt | cdr3_aa
TRBJ2-7 | TRBV19 | TRBD2 | - | TGTGCCAGTAGCCGATTAGCGGGAGGCCACTCCTACGAGCAGTACTTC | CASSRLAGGHSYEQYF
TRBJ2-3 | TRBV7-3 | - | - | TGTGCCAGCAGCTTATTTGCGGAGGGGAGGGATACGCAGTATTTT | CASSLFAEGRDTQYF
TRBJ2-3 | TRBV28 | TRBD2 | - | TGTGCCAGCAGTTCTAGCGGGGACTACACAGATACGCAGTATTTT | CASSSSGDYTDTQYF
TRBJ2-6 | TRBV5-1 | - | once | TGCGCCAGCAGCTCAACAGTTTCTGGGGCCAACGTCCTGACTTTC | CASSSTVSGANVLTF
TRBJ2-7 | TRBV7-8 | TRBD2 | - | TGTGCCAGCAGTAAAACTAGCGGACTCACCTACGAGCAGTACTTC | CASSKTSGLTYEQYF
TRBJ2-7 | TRBV13 | TRBD2 | - | TGTGCCAGCAGCAGAAGGGGGCTAGCGGGAGTTAACGAGCAGTACTTC | CASSRRGLAGVNEQYF
TRBJ2-5 | TRBV27 | TRBD1 | - | TGTGCCAGCAGGCGAAAAGGGACAGAGCTACAAGAGACCCAGTACTTC | CASRRKGTELQETQYF
TRBJ2-7 | TRBV7-9 | - | - | TGTGCCAGCAGCCCCTTAGGGGCGTATTACGAGCAGTACTTC | CASSPLGAYYEQYF
TRBJ1-2 | TRBV30 | TRBD1 | - | TGTGCCTGGAGGGGGACAGGGACTTTCTATGGCTACACCTTC | CAWRGTGTFYGYTF
TRBJ1-1 | TRBV6-5 | - | - | TGTGCCAGCAGTACCGTCGGGTCGAAGGCTTTCTTT | CASSTVGSKAFF
TRBJ2-6 | TRBV2 | TRBD1 | once | TGTGCCAGCAGACCGACAGGGACCCCTGGGGCCAACGTCCTGACTTTC | CASRPTGTPGANVLTF
TRBJ1-2 | TRBV7-9 | - | - | TGTGCCAGCAGCGTCCAGGGGCGAGGTTCTAACTATGGCTACACCTTC | CASSVQGRGSNYGYTF
TRBJ2-1 | TRBV2 | - | - | TGTGCCATCCCCAGGGAATCGGGTCTCTACAATGAGCAGTTCTTC | CAIPRESGLYNEQFF
TRBJ2-6 | TRBV7-2 | TRBD1 | - | TGTGCCAGCAGCCCAACAGGGGGCGCTGGGGCCAACGTCCTGACTTTC | CASSPTGGAGANVLTF
TRBJ2-3 | TRBV6-2/TRBV6-3 | TRBD2 | - | TGTGCCAGCAGTTGGGGGACTAGCGGGATCTTGGGAGATACGCAGTATTTT | CASSWGTSGILGDTQYF
TRBJ2-6 | TRBV5-1 | TRBD1 | - | TGCGCCAGCAGCTTGGACCGACAGGGTCTGAGGAGCTCTGGGGCCAACGTCCTGACTTTC | CASSLDRQGLRSSGANVLTF
TRBJ1-2 | TRBV6-1 | TRBD1 | many | TGTGCCAGCAGTGGGGGACAGGGCCAAGCCTACTATGGCTACACCTTC | CASSGGQGQAYYGYTF
TRBJ2-1 | TRBV5-1 | TRBD1 | - | TGCGCCAGCAGCTCACCGGGACAGGGGGCCTACAATGAGCAGTTCTTC | CASSSPGQGAYNEQFF
TRBJ2-3 | TRBV19 | TRBD2 | - | TGTGCCAGTAGCAATTACATAGCGGGGTTCACAGATACGCAGTATTTT | CASSNYIAGFTDTQYF
TRBJ2-1 | TRBV5-1 | TRBD2 | few | TGCGCCAGCAGGAGACCAGAGGGCGGGAGTTCCTACAATGAGCAGTTCTTC | CASRRPEGGSSYNEQFF
TRBJ2-7 | TRBV2 | TRBD1 | - | TGTGCCAGCAGTGAACCGGACAGGGGAATACACGAGCAGTACTTC | CASSEPDRGIHEQYF
TRBJ2-1 | TRBV7-7 | - | - | TGTGCTAGCAGCTTAGACAGGACCGATGAGCAGTTCTTC | CASSLDRTDEQFF
TRBJ2-7 | TRBV7-9 | TRBD1 | - | TGTGCCAGCAGTTCCGGGACAGGAGCCTACGAGCAGTACTTC | CASSSGTGAYEQYF
TRBJ2-3 | TRBV30 | TRBD2 | - | TGTGCCTGGACTAGGACTAGCGGTACAGATACGCAGTATTTT | CAWTRTSGTDTQYF
TRBJ2-7 | TRBV7-9 | - | few | TGTGCCAGCAGTATTTCGGGTCCCTACGAGCAGTACTTC | CASSISGPYEQYF
TRBJ2-5 | TRBV6-5 | TRBD1 | once | TGTGCCAGCAGTCTACAGGGGGCTAGAGAAGAGACCCAGTACTTC | CASSLQGAREETQYF
TRBJ1-2 | TRBV5-1 | TRBD1 | - | TGCGCCAGCAGCTTGACCGACAGGGTAGGAGTTGGCTACACCTTC | CASSLTDRVGVGYTF
TRBJ2-2 | TRBV5-6 | TRBD1 | - | TGTGCCAGCAGCACGACAGGGTGGGACACCGGGGAGCTGTTTTTT | CASSTTGWDTGELFF
TRBJ1-6 | TRBV6-1 | TRBD1 | - | TGTGCCAGCAGTGAAGTAGGTAAAGGGGGCCTCAATTCACCCCTCCACTTT | CASSEVGKGGLNSPLHF
TRBJ2-7 | TRBV20-1 | - | - | TGCAGTGCTAGTTCTACAGGGTCCAACGAGCAGTACTTC | CSASSTGSNEQYF
TRBJ2-3 | TRBV19 | TRBD1 | - | TGTGCCAGTAGTGGAACCCGGGACAGCCAGAGGACAGATACGCAGTATTTT | CASSGTRDSQRTDTQYF
TRBJ2-7 | TRBV6-5 | - | few | TGTGCCAGCAGGCGCGACAGGTCAGTGGCCTACGAGCAGTACTTC | CASRRDRSVAYEQYF
TRBJ2-5 | TRBV4-1 | - | - | TGCGCCAGCAGTCCCAGGCAGGGCCAAGAGACCCAGTACTTC | CASSPRQGQETQYF
TRBJ1-2 | TRBV3-1/TRBV3-2 | - | once | TGTGCCAGCAGCCAAGAACTAGGGGGTATCTATGGCTACACCTTC | CASSQELGGIYGYTF
TRBJ2-2 | TRBV19 | TRBD2 | - | TGTGCCAGTAGTATATGGCGGGAGCACGGGGAGCTGTTTTTT | CASSIWREHGELFF
TRBJ2-5 | TRBV7-3 | - | - | TGTGCCAGCAGCTTAGAGGCCCAAGAGACCCAGTACTTC | CASSLEAQETQYF
TRBJ2-7 | TRBV30 | TRBD2 | - | TGTGCCTGGAGCGGGGGGGAGGGGTCGTATTACGAGCAGTACTTC | CAWSGGEGSYYEQYF
TRBJ2-5 | TRBV10-3 | TRBD2 | once | TGTGCCATCAGTGGGACTAGCGGGAGGGCTTTCCAAGGGGAGACCCAGTACTTC | CAISGTSGRAFQGETQYF
TRBJ2-7 | TRBV11-2 | TRBD1 | once | TGTGCCAGCAGCCGGACAGGGGGCTACGAGCAGTACTTC | CASSRTGGYEQYF
TRBJ2-1 | TRBV24-1 | TRBD1 | once | TGTGCCACCAGTGATCCCCGTGGACAGGCCGGGTTCTTC | CATSDPRGQAGFF
TRBJ2-1 | TRBV11-3 | - | - | TGTGCCAGCAGCTTAGGCCTAGTAGCCTACAATGAGCAGTTCTTC | CASSLGLVAYNEQFF
TRBJ2-3 | TRBV6-1 | TRBD1 | - | TGTGCCAGCAGTGAAGCGGTACAGGGGGTAGATACGCAGTATTTT | CASSEAVQGVDTQYF
TRBJ2-3 | TRBV7-6 | TRBD1 | - | TGTGCCAGCAGTAAAGGGGGCGGGAGCACAGATACGCAGTATTTT | CASSKGGGSTDTQYF
TRBJ1-1 | TRBV4-1 | TRBD1 | - | TGCGCCAGCAGCTCTCAAGGACAGGGGGGAACTGAAGCTTTCTTT | CASSSQGQGGTEAFF
TRBJ1-6 | TRBV7-9 | - | - | TGTGCCAGCAGCTTCCAGGATACCTATAATTCACCCCTCCACTTT | CASSFQDTYNSPLHF
TRBJ1-3 | TRBV6-1 | - | - | TGTGCCAGCAGTGAAGGGGGACATTACTCTGGAAACACCATATATTTT | CASSEGGHYSGNTIYF
TRBJ1-5 | TRBV5-8 | - | - | TGTGCCAGCAGCTCCGGACAATTTCTGCCCCAGCATTTT | CASSSGQFLPQHF
TRBJ2-7 | TRBV19 | - | - | TGTGCCAGTAGTATTTCGGCAGCGCCCTACGAGCAGTACTTC | CASSISAAPYEQYF
TRBJ2-7 | TRBV5-1 | TRBD1 | - | TGCGCCAGCAGCGTGGCGGGACAGGGCAGCGAGCAGTACTTC | CASSVAGQGSEQYF
TRBJ2-1 | TRBV4-1 | - | - | TGCGCCAGCAGCCAAGCAGGGTCCGGGGGACGGGGTTACAATGAGCAGTTCTTC | CASSQAGSGGRGYNEQFF
TRBJ2-3 | TRBV27 | TRBD2 | - | TGTGCCAGCAGTTTTAGCGGGGCTCGCACAGATACGCAGTATTTT | CASSFSGARTDTQYF